This T cell receptor (beta chain) was recovered during a study of type 1 regulatory T cells. A single record per CDR3 protein comes from TCRdb applying MiXCR to the reads. The sample records 80,000 to 100,000 distinct CDR3 sequences, around a third being singletons. The sequenced sample consisted of CD4+ T cells, either the whole sample or a sorted fraction (not recorded which). The TCR comes from a human donor in good health.

The CDR3 sequence: CASSPGQGSYQPQHF. CDR3 sequence (DNA): TGTGCCAGCAGCCCGGGACAGGGTTCTTATCAGCCCCAGCATTTT. The rearrangement joins TRBV7-2 to TRBJ1-5; the match to TRBD1 covers 9 bases. The CDR3 has 15 amino acids. Germline assignment: CDR1 SGHTA and CDR2 FQGNSA. V was pared by 5 bases and J by 5 bases, with 7 bases of the junction left unmatched.